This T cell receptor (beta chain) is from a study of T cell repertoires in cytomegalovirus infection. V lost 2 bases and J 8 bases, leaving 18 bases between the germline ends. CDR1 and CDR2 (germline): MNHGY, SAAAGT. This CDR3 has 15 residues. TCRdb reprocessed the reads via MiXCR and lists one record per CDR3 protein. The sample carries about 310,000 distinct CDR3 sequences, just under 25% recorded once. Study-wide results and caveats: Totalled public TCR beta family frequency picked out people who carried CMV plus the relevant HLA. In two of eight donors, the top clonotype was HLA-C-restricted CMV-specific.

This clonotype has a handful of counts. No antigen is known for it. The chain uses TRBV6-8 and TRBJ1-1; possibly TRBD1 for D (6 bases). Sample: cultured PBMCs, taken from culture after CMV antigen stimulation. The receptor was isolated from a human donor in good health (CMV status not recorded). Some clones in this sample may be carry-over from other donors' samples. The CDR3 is CASSYRRQAPVEAFF. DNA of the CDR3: TGTGCCAGCAGTTACAGGAGACAGGCCCCTGTGGAAGCTTTCTTT.